This passage covers 7 T cell receptor beta chains from one sample sequenced in a study of blood T cell repertoires in COVID-19. TCRdb's copy holds only in-frame clones and misses some; the assay was immunoSEQ multiplex PCR. The sample comprises roughly 220,000 clones, roughly 85% of which are singletons, and approximately 2.1% rests with the top ten. Material for sequencing was peripheral blood. The source of these receptors is a man younger than 45 who had recovered from COVID-19.

This clone was counted a single time. The chain joins TRBV7-8 to TRBJ1-5, with 8 nucleotides matching TRBD1. This CDR3 has 17 residues. Trimming removed 5 bases from V and 5 bases from J; junction bases left unmatched: 14. CDR1 SGHVS and CDR2 FQNEAQ come from the germline V gene. The CDR3 loop reads CASSVDSRGHLDQPQHF. CDR3 sequence (DNA): TGTGCCAGCAGCGTCGACAGCAGGGGGCATTTGGATCAGCCCCAGCATTTT.

This clone was recorded once. The chain uses TRBV7-9 and TRBJ2-3; unclear D gene. V was cut by 5 bases and J by 4 bases, with 10 bases left in between. Germline V gene sequence: CDR1 SEHNR, CDR2 FQNEAQ (reference sequence). This CDR3 comprises 13 residues. The CDR3 is CASSPQAADTQYF. The CDR3, as DNA: TGTGCCAGCAGCCCGCAAGCCGCAGATACGCAGTATTTT.

V is TRBV18 and J is TRBJ2-7, with D perhaps matching TRBD2 (5 bases). CDR3 length equals 12 residues. The germline V gene encodes CDR1 KGHSH and CDR2 LQKENI. V was trimmed by 6 bases and J by 5 bases, leaving 11 bases between them. The CDR3 protein is CASSSRGNEQYF. The CDR3 DNA sequence: TGTGCCAGCTCTAGCCGGGGAAACGAGCAGTACTTC.

The CDR3 sequence: CASSVRAGNTEAFF. The CDR3 coding sequence is TGTGCCAGTAGTGTCCGAGCGGGGAACACTGAAGCTTTCTTT. The chain has TRBV19 and TRBJ1-1, with D unclear. Trimming took 5 bases from V and 1 from J, leaving 11 bases between them. This CDR3 spans 14 amino acids. Looked up from germline, CDR1 is LNHDA and CDR2 is SQIVND (reference sequence).

This sequence joins TRBV5-1 and TRBJ2-5; no clear D. Germline V gene lookup returns CDR1 SGHRS and CDR2 YFSETQ. CDR3 length equals 13 residues. Trimming stripped 2 bases from V and 2 bases from J, with 7 bases between. The CDR3 DNA follows: TGCGCCAGCAGCTTCGCGGCGCAAGAGACCCAGTACTTC. Translation gives CASSFAAQETQYF.

J is TRBJ2-7 and V is TRBV4-3; 13 bases match TRBD2. CDR3 size: 19 residues. Per germline, CDR1 LGHNA and CDR2 YSLEER. Unmatched junction bases numbered 9, after V lost 1 base and J lost 0 bases. CDR3 in DNA: TGCGCCAGCAGCCAAGTCGGGGGACTAGCGGGGATAAGCTCCTACGAGCAGTACTTC. Translation: CASSQVGGLAGISSYEQYF.

This clone was seen just once. The chain couples TRBV27 to TRBJ2-5; D might be TRBD1 (6 bases). With 4 bases removed from V and 5 bases from J, the gap between germline ends came to 14 bases. Germline values: CDR1 MNHEY, CDR2 SMNVEV (reference sequence). CDR3 size: 14 residues. CDR3: CASSSSQGWETQYF. CDR3 coding DNA: TGTGCCAGCAGTTCCTCACAGGGCTGGGAGACCCAGTACTTC.